The rows below give T cell receptor beta chains drawn from one sample of a study of response to subunit inactivated influenza vaccine. TCRdb called the RT-PCR reads again in MiXCR, with one record for every CDR3 protein. The sample shows more than 700,000 distinct CDR3 sequences, 21% of them seen only once. This specimen consisted of PBMCs from blood, obtained about 5 days after vaccination. The source of these receptors is a man aged 45-65 years who received an inactivated influenza vaccine. The CDR3 runs from the conserved cysteine through the conserved F or W. A D gene is named only where the DNA matches it firmly. Expanded clones are given a class, and other clones once, few, many or no size at all.

clone size: -; D gene: TRBD2; V gene: TRBV7-8; J gene: TRBJ2-5; CDR3 DNA: TGTGCCAGCAGCTCAACGGGGGGGATCCAAGAGACCCAGTACTTC; CDR3 protein: CASSSTGGIQETQYF
clone size: -; D gene: -; V gene: TRBV7-6; J gene: TRBJ2-3; CDR3 DNA: TGTGCCAGCAGCAAGTGGCCCCGCACAGATACGCAGTATTTT; CDR3 protein: CASSKWPRTDTQYF
clone size: few; D gene: TRBD1; V gene: TRBV2; J gene: TRBJ1-5; CDR3 DNA: TGTGCCAGCGGACAAGGACAGGGGAACCAGCCCCAGCATTTT; CDR3 protein: CASGQGQGNQPQHF
clone size: -; D gene: TRBD2; V gene: TRBV4-3; J gene: TRBJ2-1; CDR3 DNA: TGCGCCAGCAGCCAAGGACTTCATGTGGGAGGGTGGAATGAGCAGTTCTTC; CDR3 protein: CASSQGLHVGGWNEQFF
clone size: few; D gene: -; V gene: TRBV20-1; J gene: TRBJ2-5; CDR3 DNA: TGCAGTGCTAGCCGGGCATCGGGGGCGCGAGAGACCCAGTACTTC; CDR3 protein: CSASRASGARETQYF
clone size: -; D gene: -; V gene: TRBV5-1; J gene: TRBJ1-1; CDR3 DNA: TGCGCCAGCAGCGCCCAAACGGTGAACACTGAAGCTTTCTTT; CDR3 protein: CASSAQTVNTEAFF
clone size: -; D gene: -; V gene: TRBV19; J gene: TRBJ2-1; CDR3 DNA: TGTGCCAGTAGTATACTGGGAGGAGGACTTTCCCCCTACAATGAGCAGTTCTTC; CDR3 protein: CASSILGGGLSPYNEQFF
clone size: many; D gene: TRBD1; V gene: TRBV5-1; J gene: TRBJ2-7; CDR3 DNA: TGCGCCAGTCGATCCCGGCCGGGACAGAGCTACGAGCAGTACTTC; CDR3 protein: CASRSRPGQSYEQYF
clone size: few; D gene: -; V gene: TRBV20-1; J gene: TRBJ2-1; CDR3 DNA: TGCAGTGCTCCGAACAGGGCCAATGAGCAGTTCTTC; CDR3 protein: CSAPNRANEQFF
clone size: -; D gene: -; V gene: TRBV30; J gene: TRBJ2-5; CDR3 DNA: TGTGCCTGGGCGGGACAGAAAGAGACCCAGTACTTC; CDR3 protein: CAWAGQKETQYF
clone size: -; D gene: -; V gene: TRBV30; J gene: TRBJ1-5; CDR3 DNA: TGTGCCTCCCAGACAGGTTCGAGCAATCAGCCCCAGCATTTT; CDR3 protein: CASQTGSSNQPQHF
clone size: -; D gene: -; V gene: TRBV20-1; J gene: TRBJ2-1; CDR3 DNA: TGCAGTGCTAGAGATCGGAGGACTTCCAGCTCCTACAATGAGCAGTTCTTC; CDR3 protein: CSARDRRTSSSYNEQFF
clone size: few; D gene: TRBD1; V gene: TRBV4-1; J gene: TRBJ2-2; CDR3 DNA: TGCGCCAGCAGCCCAGGGACAGTTCTCGGGGAGCTGTTTTTT; CDR3 protein: CASSPGTVLGELFF
clone size: few; D gene: -; V gene: TRBV9; J gene: TRBJ2-7; CDR3 DNA: TGTGCCAGCAGCGCGGGACGGCGCTCCTACGAGCAGTACTTC; CDR3 protein: CASSAGRRSYEQYF
clone size: many; D gene: TRBD1; V gene: TRBV20-1; J gene: TRBJ2-5; CDR3 DNA: TGCAGTGCTAGTCCCTCCGGACAGGGATTTTCGAAGACCCAGTACTTC; CDR3 protein: CSASPSGQGFSKTQYF
clone size: -; D gene: -; V gene: TRBV6-5; J gene: TRBJ1-6; CDR3 DNA: TGTGCCAGCAGCCTCTCGACCGGACCCCTCCACTTT; CDR3 protein: CASSLSTGPLHF
clone size: -; D gene: -; V gene: TRBV4-2; J gene: TRBJ1-5; CDR3 DNA: TGTGCCAGCAGCCAAGAGGTGGGTCAGCCCCAGCATTTT; CDR3 protein: CASSQEVGQPQHF
clone size: many; D gene: -; V gene: TRBV5-1; J gene: TRBJ2-1; CDR3 DNA: TGCGCCAGCAGCTCGGTAATAAATGCGAATGAGCAGTTCTTC; CDR3 protein: CASSSVINANEQFF
clone size: -; D gene: TRBD2; V gene: TRBV2; J gene: TRBJ2-1; CDR3 DNA: TGTGCCACGACCCTCTTTGCGGGAGGCAATGAGCAGTTCTTC; CDR3 protein: CATTLFAGGNEQFF
clone size: once; D gene: -; V gene: TRBV20-1; J gene: TRBJ2-7; CDR3 DNA: TGCAGTGCTAGTAACCCTAGCCAGGGCGAGCAGTACTTC; CDR3 protein: CSASNPSQGEQYF
clone size: -; D gene: -; V gene: TRBV24-1; J gene: TRBJ1-1; CDR3 DNA: TGTGCCACCAGTGATTTGCAGGAAGAGAAGTTCCCTGAAGCTTTCTTT; CDR3 protein: CATSDLQEEKFPEAFF
clone size: -; D gene: -; V gene: TRBV10-3; J gene: TRBJ1-1; CDR3 DNA: TGTGCCATCAGTGAGTTCGGAACACCGAACACTGAAGCTTTCTTT; CDR3 protein: CAISEFGTPNTEAFF
clone size: -; D gene: -; V gene: TRBV20-1; J gene: TRBJ2-5; CDR3 DNA: TGCAGTGGGAGAGAGGGGGGACTTGCGGCCCAGTACTTC; CDR3 protein: CSGREGGLAAQYF
clone size: -; D gene: TRBD2; V gene: TRBV20-1; J gene: TRBJ2-3; CDR3 DNA: TGCAGTGCTAGAGATTATACTAGCGGGAGCACAGATACGCAGTATTTT; CDR3 protein: CSARDYTSGSTDTQYF
clone size: -; D gene: TRBD2; V gene: TRBV20-1; J gene: TRBJ2-1; CDR3 DNA: TGCAGTGCTAGAGATCCCACTAGCGGGGGGGCCAAAGGATTCTTC; CDR3 protein: CSARDPTSGGAKGFF
clone size: -; D gene: -; V gene: TRBV5-1; J gene: TRBJ1-2; CDR3 DNA: TGCGCCAGCAGCACCCACACGGACTCAGCTTATGGCTACACCTTC; CDR3 protein: CASSTHTDSAYGYTF
clone size: -; D gene: -; V gene: TRBV10-3; J gene: TRBJ2-2; CDR3 DNA: TGTGCCATCAAAGAGACAGGTCTCGCCGGGGAGCTGTTTTTT; CDR3 protein: CAIKETGLAGELFF
clone size: few; D gene: -; V gene: TRBV2; J gene: TRBJ2-1; CDR3 DNA: TGTGCCAGCAGTGAGAGGGTATACTACAATGAGCAGTTCTTC; CDR3 protein: CASSERVYYNEQFF
clone size: few; D gene: -; V gene: TRBV14; J gene: TRBJ2-7; CDR3 DNA: TGTGCCAGCAGCCCCGATCAAGGGGCTCACACCTACGAGCAGTACTTC; CDR3 protein: CASSPDQGAHTYEQYF
clone size: few; D gene: TRBD2; V gene: TRBV11-2; J gene: TRBJ2-7; CDR3 DNA: TGTGCCAGCAGCTTAGGTGAGGCGGGAGTTGAGTACTTC; CDR3 protein: CASSLGEAGVEYF
clone size: -; D gene: -; V gene: TRBV5-6; J gene: TRBJ1-2; CDR3 DNA: TGTGCCAGCAGCTTCCAAGGTGGACAACGGAGCTATGGCTACACCTTC; CDR3 protein: CASSFQGGQRSYGYTF
clone size: few; D gene: TRBD1; V gene: TRBV10-3; J gene: TRBJ2-3; CDR3 DNA: TGTGCCATCGGAGACACAGGGGGCGTCGTAACTGGTACGCAGTATTTT; CDR3 protein: CAIGDTGGVVTGTQYF
clone size: -; D gene: -; V gene: TRBV12-3/TRBV12-4; J gene: TRBJ2-7; CDR3 DNA: TGTGCCAGCAGTTGGCAACTCTCCTACGAGCAGTACTTC; CDR3 protein: CASSWQLSYEQYF
clone size: -; D gene: TRBD2; V gene: TRBV7-9; J gene: TRBJ2-3; CDR3 DNA: TGTGCCAGCAGCTTAGCGGAACTAGCGGGAGGAACAGATACGCAGTATTTT; CDR3 protein: CASSLAELAGGTDTQYF
clone size: few; D gene: -; V gene: TRBV6-5; J gene: TRBJ2-6; CDR3 DNA: TGTGCCAGCAGCTACAAGGGGCTCGGGGCCAACGTCCTGACTTTC; CDR3 protein: CASSYKGLGANVLTF
clone size: -; D gene: -; V gene: TRBV3-1; J gene: TRBJ2-2; CDR3 DNA: TGTGCCAGCAGCCAAAATGGGCTAGGATCCGGGGAGCTGTTTTTT; CDR3 protein: CASSQNGLGSGELFF
clone size: many; D gene: -; V gene: TRBV20-1; J gene: TRBJ2-5; CDR3 DNA: TGCAGTGCCGCCGGGCCGCTCGTAGAGACCCAGTACTTC; CDR3 protein: CSAAGPLVETQYF
clone size: few; D gene: -; V gene: TRBV20-1; J gene: TRBJ1-1; CDR3 DNA: TGCAGTGCTCCGGGACTCCCGAACACTGAAGCTTTCTTT; CDR3 protein: CSAPGLPNTEAFF
clone size: -; D gene: -; V gene: TRBV20-1; J gene: TRBJ2-7; CDR3 DNA: TGCAGTGCTAGAGATCCGTCCAGGACCTCCTACGAGCAGTACTTC; CDR3 protein: CSARDPSRTSYEQYF
clone size: few; D gene: TRBD1; V gene: TRBV9; J gene: TRBJ1-2; CDR3 DNA: TGTGCCAGCAGCGAGCCGGGACAGACTAACTATGGCTACACCTTC; CDR3 protein: CASSEPGQTNYGYTF
clone size: -; D gene: -; V gene: TRBV5-1; J gene: TRBJ1-6; CDR3 DNA: TGCGCCAGCAGCTTGGGACGGACCGCAAATAATTCACCCCTCCACTTT; CDR3 protein: CASSLGRTANNSPLHF
clone size: -; D gene: -; V gene: TRBV11-3; J gene: TRBJ2-1; CDR3 DNA: TGTGCCAGCAGCGTGGGAGTCGGTAAGGGACCTGAGCAGTTCTTC; CDR3 protein: CASSVGVGKGPEQFF
clone size: few; D gene: -; V gene: TRBV20-1; J gene: TRBJ2-1; CDR3 DNA: TGCAGTTCAGGACGGGGAGCCTACAATGAGCAGTTCTTC; CDR3 protein: CSSGRGAYNEQFF
clone size: -; D gene: TRBD2; V gene: TRBV10-3; J gene: TRBJ2-3; CDR3 DNA: TGTGCCATCAACCCCGGACTACTAGCGGGAGGCACAGATACGCAGTATTTT; CDR3 protein: CAINPGLLAGGTDTQYF
clone size: few; D gene: TRBD1; V gene: TRBV24-1; J gene: TRBJ2-2; CDR3 DNA: TGTGCCACCAGTGATACCGCCGGGACAGGGAACACCGGGGAGCTGTTTTTT; CDR3 protein: CATSDTAGTGNTGELFF
clone size: few; D gene: -; V gene: TRBV7-2; J gene: TRBJ1-5; CDR3 DNA: TGTGCCAGCAGCTTAGTAAACGGATATCAGCCCCAGCATTTT; CDR3 protein: CASSLVNGYQPQHF
clone size: -; D gene: -; V gene: TRBV2; J gene: TRBJ2-2; CDR3 DNA: TGTGCCAGCACGACTGACTTTGGCGGGGAGCTGTTTTTT; CDR3 protein: CASTTDFGGELFF
clone size: few; D gene: -; V gene: TRBV7-9; J gene: TRBJ2-2; CDR3 DNA: TGTGCCAGCAGCTCCAGGGGCGCCGGGGAGCTGTTTTTT; CDR3 protein: CASSSRGAGELFF
clone size: -; D gene: TRBD1; V gene: TRBV7-8; J gene: TRBJ2-4; CDR3 DNA: TGTGCCAGCATCACCGCGACAGGGAAAAACATTCAGTACTTC; CDR3 protein: CASITATGKNIQYF
clone size: many; D gene: -; V gene: TRBV20-1; J gene: TRBJ2-7; CDR3 DNA: TGCAGTGCTATTCCTTTTGGACAGTCCTACGAGCAGTACTTC; CDR3 protein: CSAIPFGQSYEQYF
clone size: -; D gene: -; V gene: TRBV12-3/TRBV12-4; J gene: TRBJ2-7; CDR3 DNA: TGTGCCTCCACGACGGGTTCGCGGGAGCAGTACTTC; CDR3 protein: CASTTGSREQYF
clone size: -; D gene: -; V gene: TRBV29-1; J gene: TRBJ1-3; CDR3 DNA: TGCAGCGCTGACGCAGGTTCTGGAAACACCATATATTTT; CDR3 protein: CSADAGSGNTIYF
clone size: few; D gene: TRBD1; V gene: TRBV15; J gene: TRBJ2-1; CDR3 DNA: TGTGCCACCGACAGGGGTGTATACAATGAGCAGTTCTTC; CDR3 protein: CATDRGVYNEQFF
clone size: many; D gene: -; V gene: TRBV5-1; J gene: TRBJ1-2; CDR3 DNA: TGCGCCAGCAGCTTGAGGGTCAACTATGGCTACACCTTC; CDR3 protein: CASSLRVNYGYTF
clone size: few; D gene: TRBD1; V gene: TRBV5-1; J gene: TRBJ1-1; CDR3 DNA: TGCGCCAGCAGCTTGGGACAGGGGAAAACTGAAGCTTTCTTT; CDR3 protein: CASSLGQGKTEAFF
clone size: many; D gene: -; V gene: TRBV10-3; J gene: TRBJ2-7; CDR3 DNA: TGTGCCATCAGTGGTGGAACCTACGAGCAGTACTTC; CDR3 protein: CAISGGTYEQYF
clone size: few; D gene: TRBD1; V gene: TRBV20-1; J gene: TRBJ2-7; CDR3 DNA: TGCAGTGCCTTATCGGGACAGGGGGTGTACGAGCAGTACTTC; CDR3 protein: CSALSGQGVYEQYF
clone size: -; D gene: -; V gene: TRBV12-3/TRBV12-4; J gene: TRBJ1-5; CDR3 DNA: TGTGCCAGCAGCTCCAGGGGAGTTAGCAATCAGCCCCAGCATTTT; CDR3 protein: CASSSRGVSNQPQHF